This entry concerns a single TCR beta chain. V shed 1 base and J shed 7 bases, with 9 bases lying between them. The CDR3 has 13 residues. Germline values: CDR1 SGDLS, CDR2 YYNGEE. The source of the sample is a study of blood T cell repertoires in COVID-19. Clones were sequenced by immunoSEQ multiplex PCR, and TCRdb holds only the in-frame ones, with some missing. Of hundreds of thousands of clones detected, 87% appear once; the ten largest clones hold more than 8.5%. Sequencing was performed on PBMCs or T cells enriched from blood (not recorded which). This chain joins TRBV9 and TRBJ2-1; D might be TRBD2 (5 bases). This TCR was sampled from a woman between 18 and 29 years old who had recovered from COVID-19. The chain's CDR3 is CASSVLAWNEQFF. The CDR3, as DNA: TGTGCCAGCAGCGTATTAGCGTGGAATGAGCAGTTCTTC.